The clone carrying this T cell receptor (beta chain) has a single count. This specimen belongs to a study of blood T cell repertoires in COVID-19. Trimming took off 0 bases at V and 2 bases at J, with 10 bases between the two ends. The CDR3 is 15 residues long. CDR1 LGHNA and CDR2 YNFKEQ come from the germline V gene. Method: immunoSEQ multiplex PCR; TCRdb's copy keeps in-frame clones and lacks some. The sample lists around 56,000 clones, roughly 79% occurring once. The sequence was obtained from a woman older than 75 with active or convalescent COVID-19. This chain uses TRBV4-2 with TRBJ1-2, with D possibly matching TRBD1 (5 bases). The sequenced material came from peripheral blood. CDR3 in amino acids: CASSQDRRQNYGYTF. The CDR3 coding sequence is TGTGCCAGCAGCCAAGATAGGAGACAGAACTATGGCTACACCTTC.